The 32 T cell receptor beta chains below were found in one sample sequenced in a study of shared clonotypes between healthy human individuals. Assay used: immunoSEQ multiplex PCR; TCRdb lists only in-frame clones, some missing. In the table there are about 770,000 clones, roughly 72% of which are singletons. The specimen sequenced was memory CD4+ T cells sorted from blood. Subset specified: CD45RA-negative fraction. These receptors came from a woman younger than 45 in good health.

The V call is TRBV5-1, the J call TRBJ2-3; the D call may be TRBD1 or TRBD2 (5 bases each). V was trimmed by 4 bases and J by 3 bases, leaving 21 bases between them. The CDR3 runs to 17 residues. Germline-derived CDR1 and CDR2 are SGHRS and YFSETQ. Written as DNA, the CDR3 is TGCGCCAGCAGCCAAAGGTCCGGGACGCAGTGGACAGATACGCAGTATTTT. Its protein product is CASSQRSGTQWTDTQYF.

The genes are TRBV29-1 and TRBJ2-5; 10 bases line up with TRBD2. V trimming: 4 bases; J trimming: 2 bases; junction bases outside the gene matches: 1. Germline CDR1 SQVTM, CDR2 ANQGSEA. The CDR3 is made up of 13 amino acids. CDR3: CSVALAGQETQYF. CDR3 sequence (DNA): TGCAGCGTTGCACTAGCGGGGCAAGAGACCCAGTACTTC.

This clone was seen once. The chain joins TRBV6-1 to TRBJ2-1; TRBD1 or TRBD2 may be the D gene (6 bases each). Germline V gives CDR1 MNHNS, CDR2 SASEGT. V was clipped by 2 bases and J by 10 bases, with 9 bases between them. The CDR3 spans 12 residues. CDR3 amino acids: CASSEIGGEQFF. CDR3 nucleotides: TGTGCCAGCAGTGAAATCGGGGGCGAGCAGTTCTTC.

The chain joins TRBV7-3 to TRBJ2-1; D remains ambiguous. Trimming took 5 bases from V and 5 from J, leaving 13 bases between them. Germline V gives CDR1 SGHTA, CDR2 FQGTGA. There are 14 residues in the CDR3. The CDR3 sequence is CASSPIALNNEQFF. For the CDR3, the DNA is TGTGCCAGCAGCCCGATAGCCTTAAACAATGAGCAGTTCTTC.

This clone has more than one count but fewer than ten. This chain connects TRBV18 to TRBJ2-2; D gene unclear. V gave up 9 bases and J gave up 4 bases, with 9 bases separating them. The CDR3 is made up of 12 amino acids. Germline V CDR1 and CDR2: KGHSH, LQKENI. The CDR3 nucleotides read TGTGCCAGTGAACAGTTCACCGGGGAGCTGTTTTTT. This sequence encodes CASEQFTGELFF.

This clone was counted between two and nine times. This rearrangement joins TRBV5-1 to TRBJ1-1, with a tentative D call TRBD1 (5 bases). CDR3 length: 16 residues. Germline V gene sequence: CDR1 SGHRS, CDR2 YFSETQ. Trimming cost V 0 bases and J 8 bases, with 20 bases left between them. This CDR3 reads CASSLASEGLSGEAFF. The CDR3 DNA is TGCGCCAGCAGCTTGGCCTCGGAGGGACTCTCCGGAGAAGCTTTCTTT.

This sequence joins TRBV28 and TRBJ1-3, with a tentative D call TRBD1 (6 bases). The ends were cut back, 6 bases at V and 4 bases at J, with 16 bases in the middle. The CDR3 extends over 15 amino acids. Germline CDR1 is MDHEN and CDR2 is SYDVKM. The CDR3 DNA is TGTGCCAGCAGCTACGTACAGGGCAAAGGAAACACCATATATTTT. Translation gives CASSYVQGKGNTIYF.

There are many counts of this clone. The gene calls are TRBV27 and TRBJ2-6, with 12 positions matching TRBD1. CDR1 is MNHEY and CDR2 is SMNVEV in the germline V gene (reference sequence). The CDR3 loop spans 17 amino acids. V lost 10 bases, J lost 2 bases, and 9 bases stayed unmatched. CDR3: CATQEGTGGPGANVLTF. DNA for the CDR3: TGTGCCACCCAGGAAGGGACAGGGGGCCCTGGGGCCAACGTCCTGACTTTC.

This chain joins TRBV11-3 and TRBJ2-2, with TRBD1 matching 7 bases. The CDR3 contains 15 residues. CDR1 and CDR2 (germline): SGHNT, YENEEA. After removal of 6 bases from V and 2 bases from J, the junction contained 6 bases not matched to a gene. The CDR3 sequence: CASRLGTENTGELFF. Here the CDR3 DNA reads TGTGCCAGCAGACTAGGGACAGAAAACACCGGGGAGCTGTTTTTT.

The chain joins TRBV20-1 to TRBJ1-1, with D unclear. Trimming pared 6 bases from V and 0 bases from J, leaving 5 bases between. The CDR3 covers 11 residues. Germline CDR1 is DFQATT and CDR2 is SNEGSKA (reference sequence). The CDR3 coding sequence is TGCAGTGCGCAGATGAACACTGAAGCTTTCTTT. Residues: CSAQMNTEAFF.

J is TRBJ2-3 and V is TRBV14, with D hard to call. The V gene's germline CDR1 is SGHDN and CDR2 FVKESK. The CDR3 consists of 12 residues. V was cut by 5 bases and J by 8 bases, with 11 bases left in between. CDR3 in DNA: TGTGCCAGCAGCTCCTACGGGTCTACGCAGTATTTT. This encodes CASSSYGSTQYF. Using reference TRBV14 and TRBJ2-3 for the parts outside the CDR3, the full variable domain is EAGVTQFPSHSVIEKGQTVTLRCDPISGHDNLYWYRRVMGKEIKFLLHFVKESKQDESGMPNNRFLAERTGGTYSTLKVQPAELEDSGVYFCASSSYGSTQYFGPGTRLTVL.

The genes are TRBV28 and TRBJ2-3; 10 nucleotides align to TRBD2. This CDR3 spans 16 amino acids. The germline gives CDR1 MDHEN, CDR2 SYDVKM. After removal of 4 bases from V and 2 bases from J, the junction contained 6 bases not matched to a gene. CDR3 loop: CASSSPGLATTDTQYF. The CDR3 DNA reads as TGTGCCAGCAGTTCCCCGGGACTAGCGACCACAGATACGCAGTATTTT.

This sequence joins TRBV11-2 and TRBJ2-1; D gene unclear. Trimming shortened V by 1 base and J by 10 bases, and 5 bases separated the two germline ends. Looked up from germline, CDR1 is SGHAT and CDR2 is FQNNGV. The CDR3 covers 11 residues. CDR3 residues: CASSLAHEQFF. The CDR3 DNA follows: TGTGCCAGCAGCTTAGCGCACGAGCAGTTCTTC.

The V and J genes are TRBV5-1 and TRBJ2-1; no reliable D call. Germline V gene data show CDR1 as SGHRS and CDR2 as YFSETQ. V lost 1 base, J lost 7 bases, and 9 bases lay in between. There are 13 residues in the CDR3. The CDR3 spells CASSLIGQNEQFF. CDR3 in DNA: TGCGCCAGCAGCTTGATAGGCCAGAATGAGCAGTTCTTC.

In its sample, this clone was seen a few times. The rearrangement joins TRBV4-2 to TRBJ2-1; 9 bases are shared with TRBD1. The germline CDR1 and CDR2 sequences are LGHNA and YNFKEQ. The CDR3 length is 18 residues. The trim removed 1 base at V and 8 bases at J, leaving 15 bases unmatched. CDR3 DNA: TGTGCCAGCAGCCAAGTACAGGGGGCGCGGCTCGAGGGCGATGAGCAGTTCTTC. Protein product: CASSQVQGARLEGDEQFF.

The chain uses TRBV7-2 and TRBJ2-1, with D possibly matching TRBD2 (5 bases). The germline V gene encodes CDR1 SGHTA and CDR2 FQGNSA. The CDR3 spans 16 residues. With 1 base removed from V and 2 bases from J, the gap between germline ends came to 12 bases. The CDR3 here is CASSLGADSAYNEQFF. The CDR3 nucleotides read TGTGCCAGCAGCTTAGGGGCGGACTCCGCCTACAATGAGCAGTTCTTC.

This clone has a handful of counts. The V and J genes are TRBV11-3 and TRBJ1-3, with 7 bases matching TRBD1. V lost 10 bases and J lost 0; bases outside the gene matches: 6. The CDR3 is 14 residues long. CDR1 is SGHNT and CDR2 is YENEEA in the germline V gene. This CDR3 is CATRRGLSGNTIYF. As DNA, the CDR3 is TGTGCCACCCGGAGGGGGCTCTCTGGAAACACCATATATTTT.

This clone showed up just a few times. The chain is built from TRBV5-4 and TRBJ2-6; TRBD1 matches 7 bases. Germline trimming cut 7 bases from V and 0 bases from J; bases unmatched to any gene: 4. The V gene's germline CDR1 is SGHNT and CDR2 YYREEE (reference sequence). This CDR3 region has 15 residues. The CDR3 nucleotides read TGTGCCAGCGGGGGACAGTTCTCTGGGGCCAACGTCCTGACTTTC. Protein sequence: CASGGQFSGANVLTF.

The rearrangement links TRBV29-1 to TRBJ2-2; no clear D gene. The CDR3 has 13 amino acids. Germline V gene sequence: CDR1 SQVTM, CDR2 ANQGSEA. The V end was cut by 3 bases, the J end by 0 bases, with 5 bases between. The DNA of the CDR3 is TGCAGCGTTGACAGCGCGAACACCGGGGAGCTGTTTTTT. It specifies CSVDSANTGELFF.

The V and J genes are TRBV6-5 and TRBJ1-2; 11 nucleotides align to TRBD1. The CDR3 extends over 13 amino acids. V dropped 8 bases and J dropped 4; count of bases not matched to a gene: 3. Looked up from germline, CDR1 is MNHEY and CDR2 is SVGAGI. This chain's CDR3 is CASRTGGGYGYTF. In DNA, the CDR3 is TGTGCCAGCCGGACAGGGGGCGGCTATGGCTACACCTTC.

This chain joins TRBV6-5 and TRBJ2-1; TRBD1 might be the D (7 bases). The germline V and J ends were trimmed by 0 bases and 10 bases, with 19 bases remaining between them. This CDR3 is built from 16 residues. CDR1 and CDR2 (germline): MNHEY, SVGAGI. The CDR3 DNA is TGTGCCAGCAGTTACTCGAGAGCTACCTCAGGGGGGGAGCAGTTCTTC. It specifies CASSYSRATSGGEQFF.

The J gene is TRBJ2-2, the V gene TRBV7-8; perhaps TRBD1 as D (6 bases). From germline, CDR1 is SGHVS and CDR2 FQNEAQ. The CDR3 spans 14 residues. With 6 bases removed from V and 6 bases from J, the gap between germline ends came to 14 bases. CDR3: CASSSHWGPGELFF. The CDR3 region has the DNA TGTGCCAGCAGTTCCCATTGGGGGCCCGGGGAGCTGTTTTTT.

V gene TRBV28 combines with J gene TRBJ2-7; tentatively, D is TRBD1 or TRBD2 (5 bases each). Per germline, CDR1 MDHEN and CDR2 SYDVKM. This CDR3 region has 14 residues. The V end lost 4 bases, the J end lost 7 bases, and 17 bases lay between the germline ends. The CDR3 sequence: CASSSGTPGKEQYF. For the CDR3, the DNA is TGTGCCAGCAGTTCTGGGACCCCAGGTAAAGAGCAGTACTTC.

V is TRBV25-1 and J is TRBJ2-2; D may correspond to TRBD1 or TRBD2 (5 bases each). V was shortened by 2 bases and J by 1 base, with 17 bases between the two germline ends. Looked up from germline, CDR1 is MGHDK and CDR2 is SYGVNS. This CDR3 comprises 18 residues. The CDR3 loop is CASSESWDGTKNTGELFF. Here the CDR3 DNA reads TGTGCCAGCAGTGAAAGTTGGGACGGGACGAAGAACACCGGGGAGCTGTTTTTT.

Here the CDR3 reads CASSQTTGVREKLFF. The CDR3 DNA follows: TGTGCCAGCAGCCAGACGACAGGGGTCCGCGAAAAACTGTTTTTT. The chain recombines TRBV7-6 with TRBJ1-4; 8 positions match TRBD1. CDR1 SGHVS and CDR2 FNYEAQ come from the germline V gene. The CDR3 has 15 residues. Trimming removed 5 bases from V and 8 bases from J; junction bases left unmatched: 10.

The chain uses TRBV7-3 and TRBJ2-2; 15 bases map to TRBD2. The CDR3 contains 19 residues. Germline V gene lookup returns CDR1 SGHTA and CDR2 FQGTGA. V shed 2 bases, J shed 3 bases, and the junction held 7 bases outside the gene matches. DNA of the CDR3: TGTGCCAGCAGCTTACCGGGACTAGCGGGAGGCCTTGACACCGGGGAGCTGTTTTTT. Its translation: CASSLPGLAGGLDTGELFF.

This clone was seen a few times. The chain recombines TRBV28 with TRBJ1-2; D is uncertain. The CDR3 totals 16 residues. Looked up from germline, CDR1 is MDHEN and CDR2 is SYDVKM. V shed 6 bases and J shed 2 bases, with 19 bases lying between them. CDR3 residues: CASRPPRNGLNYGYTF. The CDR3 DNA reads as TGTGCCAGCAGACCCCCCCGGAACGGATTAAACTATGGCTACACCTTC.

CDR3 nucleotides: TGTGCCAGCTCACTCCAGCGACAGGGCTGGGAGTCCGGGGAGCTGTTTTTT. Its protein is CASSLQRQGWESGELFF. The rearrangement joins TRBV18 to TRBJ2-2, with 7 bases identical to TRBD1. Germline CDR1 and CDR2: KGHSH and LQKENI. V was clipped by 4 bases and J by 6 bases; unmatched bases: 14. The CDR3 length is 17 residues. Drawing the rest from reference TRBV18 and TRBJ2-2, the complete variable domain is NAGVMQNPRHLVRRRGQEARLRCSPMKGHSHVYWYRQLPEEGLKFMVYLQKENIIDESGMPKERFSAEFPKEGPSILRIQQVVRGDSAAYFCASSLQRQGWESGELFFGEGSRLTVL.

This clone showed up just a few times. The V gene is TRBV6-1, the J gene TRBJ1-1; tentative D call: TRBD1 (6 bases). This CDR3 has 14 amino acids. Germline V gene data show CDR1 as MNHNS and CDR2 as SASEGT. V was clipped by 6 bases and J by 3 bases, with 14 bases between them. Here the CDR3 DNA reads TGTGCCAGCAGGGTCACCGGGGGCCACACTGAAGCTTTCTTT. It is translated as CASRVTGGHTEAFF.

Of note for this clone: The same CDR3 also results from other DNA sequences found in this sample. V gene TRBV9 combines with J gene TRBJ2-7, with 7 bases lining up with TRBD2. This CDR3 has 15 residues. CDR1 is SGDLS, CDR2 YYNGEE, per germline. V dropped 0 bases and J dropped 0; count of bases not matched to a gene: 3. This CDR3 is CASSVGAGASYEQYF. CDR3 DNA: TGTGCCAGCAGCGTAGGGGCGGGAGCCTCCTACGAGCAGTACTTC.

The chain links TRBV28 to TRBJ2-5; 8 nucleotides agree with TRBD1. Germline-derived CDR1 and CDR2 are MDHEN and SYDVKM. V shed 6 bases and J 2 bases; nucleotides not matched to a gene: 8. This CDR3 has 15 amino acids. This CDR3 reads CASSRQGLTQETQYF. The CDR3 DNA sequence: TGTGCCAGCAGCAGACAGGGGCTGACTCAAGAGACCCAGTACTTC. Complete variable domain (other parts from reference TRBV28 and TRBJ2-5): DVKVTQSSRYLVKRTGEKVFLECVQDMDHENMFWYRQDPGLGLRLIYFSYDVKMKEKGDIPEGYSVSREKKERFSLILESASTNQTSMYLCASSRQGLTQETQYFGPGTRLLVL.

For the CDR3, the DNA is TGTGCCAGCAGTAATCAGCGGGAGGGATCCGATACGCAGTATTTT. Its translation: CASSNQREGSDTQYF. The chain recombines TRBV6-6 with TRBJ2-3; 10 nucleotides match TRBD2. V shed 5 bases, J shed 6 bases, and the junction held 8 bases outside the gene matches. Germline V gene sequence: CDR1 MNHNY, CDR2 SVGAGI (reference sequence). The CDR3 has 15 residues.